Sequencing of this TCR beta chain was carried out in a study of chemoradiotherapy in HPV16-positive cancers. Repertoires were sampled repeatedly during chemoradiotherapy. Points from the study as a whole: Non-HPV-specific T cells did not expand in tumors during treatment, whereas candidate HPV-specific clones and E7-related motifs did.

Turning to this clone: Antigen: not known.

TCRdb keeps only in-frame clones here, not all; method: immunoSEQ multiplex PCR. The sample lists 4,500 or so clones, roughly nine tenths occurring once. The CDR3 is 14 amino acids. The chain joins TRBV21-1 to TRBJ1-5; the listed D gene, TRBD1, was not tested against the DNA. TRBV21-1 is tagged as a pseudogene. The receptor was derived from a human donor with HPV-associated anogenital cancer. The material was tumor tissue, obtained from a patient who underwent chemoradiotherapy. The CDR3 here is CASSCRTGSGPQHF. CDR3 DNA: TGTGCCAGCAGCTGTCGGACAGGGTCCGGGCCCCAGCATTTT.